Shown below are 15 T cell receptor beta chains from a single sample sequenced in a study of a mutant IDH1 vaccine in newly diagnosed glioma. The antigens of these receptors remain unknown. Time point reported: week 23, last vaccination. Vaccine doses each comprised 300 ug of mutant IDH1 20-mer peptide, with topical imiquimod. The method was immunoSEQ multiplex PCR; TCRdb's version includes in-frame clones alone and lacks a portion of them. The data show about 54,000 clones, with 75% to 85% seen just once and under 8% held by the top ten. The source was PBMCs, collected from a glioma patient whose treatment included an IDH1 peptide vaccine. The source of these receptors is a middle-aged man with glioma.

This sequence joins TRBV2 and TRBJ2-2; maybe TRBD2 (6 bases). CDR1 and CDR2 from the germline V gene are SNHLY and FYNNEI. This CDR3 is 14 amino acids long. V lost 6 bases and J 3 bases, leaving 11 bases between the germline ends. CDR3 in DNA: TGTGCCAGCAGGCGGGACGGCTACACCGGGGAGCTGTTTTTT. Protein sequence: CASRRDGYTGELFF.

V and J are TRBV2 and TRBJ1-6; D is perhaps TRBD1 (5 bases). The CDR3 totals 18 residues. V lost 7 bases to trimming and J lost 2 bases, with 21 bases between them. CDR1 and CDR2 from the germline V gene are SNHLY and FYNNEI. CDR3 in DNA: TGTGCCAGCATCCCCATGGTCGTGCAGGGCGCCTATAATTCACCCCTCCACTTT. It codes for CASIPMVVQGAYNSPLHF.

The chain joins TRBV5-1 to TRBJ2-5; TRBD2 is a possible D gene (5 bases). V was shortened by 0 bases and J by 5 bases, with 14 bases between the two germline ends. The germline V gene has CDR1 SGHRS and CDR2 YFSETQ. This CDR3 spans 15 amino acids. The CDR3 DNA is TGCGCCAGCAGCTTGGGAGCGGCCGGCGGGGAGACCCAGTACTTC. Protein product: CASSLGAAGGETQYF.

The chain employs TRBV5-1 and TRBJ2-7; D perhaps matches TRBD1 (6 bases). Germline CDR1 is SGHRS and CDR2 is YFSETQ. The V and J ends lost 4 bases and 5 bases respectively, with 13 bases between them. This CDR3 contains 13 residues. CDR3 residues: CASSAMGADEQYF. CDR3 DNA: TGCGCCAGCAGCGCGATGGGGGCGGACGAGCAGTACTTC.

V and J are TRBV30 and TRBJ2-5, with 8 nucleotides matching TRBD1. CDR1 and CDR2 (germline): GTSNPN, SVGIG (reference sequence). This CDR3 spans 15 amino acids. V gave up 2 bases and J gave up 4 bases; unmatched junction bases: 9. CDR3 bases: TGTGCCTGGAGTCAAACAGGACAGGGACGAGAGACCCAGTACTTC. This translates into CAWSQTGQGRETQYF.

This clone was counted a few times. The CDR3 region is CASSLVGGAREKLFF. The DNA of the CDR3 is TGCGCCAGCAGCTTGGTCGGGGGCGCTAGGGAAAAACTGTTTTTT. The rearrangement joins TRBV5-1 to TRBJ1-4, with D possibly being TRBD1 (6 bases). Germline V gives CDR1 SGHRS, CDR2 YFSETQ. The ends were cut back, 0 bases at V and 8 bases at J, with 14 bases in the middle. CDR3 size: 15 residues.

The rearrangement links TRBV6-5 to TRBJ1-5, with 7 nucleotides matching TRBD1. Germline V gives CDR1 MNHEY, CDR2 SVGAGI. V was pared by 2 bases and J by 0 bases, with 4 bases of the junction left unmatched. The CDR3 length is 16 residues. DNA for the CDR3: TGTGCCAGCAGTTACCCCCGGGACAGTAGCAATCAGCCCCAGCATTTT. This encodes CASSYPRDSSNQPQHF.

The rearrangement joins TRBV11-2 to TRBJ2-3; D call uncertain. Trimming left V 0 bases short and J 0 bases short, with 22 bases between. Germline V gene data show CDR1 as SGHAT and CDR2 as FQNNGV. CDR3 length: 20 amino acids. This CDR3 is CASSLDQHSTRITSTDTQYF. In nucleotides, the CDR3 is TGTGCCAGCAGCTTAGATCAACATTCGACCCGTATAACTAGCACAGATACGCAGTATTTT.

This clone was observed once. This chain connects TRBV4-1 to TRBJ2-7; a possible D gene is TRBD2 (5 bases). V was shortened by 1 base and J by 0 bases, with 10 bases between the two germline ends. From germline, CDR1 is MGHRA and CDR2 YSYEKL. This CDR3 is 15 amino acids long. CDR3 DNA sequence: TGCGCCAGCAGCCAAGTGACGGGAACCTCCTACGAGCAGTACTTC. It translates to CASSQVTGTSYEQYF.

The chain combines TRBV5-4 with TRBJ1-2; TRBD1 matches 10 bases. The trim removed 4 bases at V and 2 bases at J, leaving 5 bases unmatched. CDR3 length: 15 residues. Germline CDR1 and CDR2: SGHNT and YYREEE (reference sequence). The CDR3 reads CASSLPGQGNYGYTF. As DNA, the CDR3 is TGTGCCAGCAGCCTACCGGGACAGGGGAACTATGGCTACACCTTC.

This chain connects TRBV18 to TRBJ1-6; D gene unclear. The germline V gene has CDR1 KGHSH and CDR2 LQKENI. The CDR3 length is 14 residues. Trimming took off 3 bases at V and 6 bases at J, with 9 bases between the two ends. The CDR3 is CASSPAGSNSPLHF. DNA of the CDR3: TGTGCCAGCTCACCTGCGGGGAGTAATTCACCCCTCCACTTT.

In this sample, this clone turned up a few times. V and J are TRBV2 and TRBJ1-5; D might be TRBD1 (5 bases). V was cut by 7 bases and J by 7 bases, with 17 bases left in between. CDR1 SNHLY and CDR2 FYNNEI come from the germline V gene. The CDR3 extends over 14 amino acids. The CDR3 coding sequence is TGTGCCAGCATTCCCGGGGCCCCCGGACAGCCCCAGCATTTT. Translating gives CASIPGAPGQPQHF.

The V gene is TRBV30, the J gene TRBJ1-2, with D hard to call. CDR3 length: 15 amino acids. Looked up from germline, CDR1 is GTSNPN and CDR2 is SVGIG (reference sequence). The ends were cut back, 2 bases at V and 1 base at J, with 14 bases in the middle. The DNA of the CDR3 is TGTGCCTGGAGTAAGCCACGGAACGTTAACTATGGCTACACCTTC. This gives the protein CAWSKPRNVNYGYTF.

The rearrangement links TRBV6-1 to TRBJ1-1, with a weak D call TRBD1 (5 bases). The length of the CDR3 is 14 residues. CDR1 is MNHNS and CDR2 is SASEGT in the germline V gene. Trimming left V 4 bases short and J 3 bases short, with 12 bases between. The CDR3 reads CASSVSAGYTEAFF. Here the CDR3 DNA reads TGTGCCAGCAGTGTATCGGCAGGGTACACTGAAGCTTTCTTT.

The sample holds one count of this clone. This chain links TRBV5-6 with TRBJ2-3; D is uncertain. Germline V gene sequence: CDR1 SGHDT, CDR2 YYEEEE. This CDR3 is built from 13 residues. V was clipped by 1 base and J by 6 bases, with 9 bases between them. CDR3 in DNA: TGTGCCAGCAGCTTGTTGGGCCCCGATACGCAGTATTTT. Its protein product is CASSLLGPDTQYF.